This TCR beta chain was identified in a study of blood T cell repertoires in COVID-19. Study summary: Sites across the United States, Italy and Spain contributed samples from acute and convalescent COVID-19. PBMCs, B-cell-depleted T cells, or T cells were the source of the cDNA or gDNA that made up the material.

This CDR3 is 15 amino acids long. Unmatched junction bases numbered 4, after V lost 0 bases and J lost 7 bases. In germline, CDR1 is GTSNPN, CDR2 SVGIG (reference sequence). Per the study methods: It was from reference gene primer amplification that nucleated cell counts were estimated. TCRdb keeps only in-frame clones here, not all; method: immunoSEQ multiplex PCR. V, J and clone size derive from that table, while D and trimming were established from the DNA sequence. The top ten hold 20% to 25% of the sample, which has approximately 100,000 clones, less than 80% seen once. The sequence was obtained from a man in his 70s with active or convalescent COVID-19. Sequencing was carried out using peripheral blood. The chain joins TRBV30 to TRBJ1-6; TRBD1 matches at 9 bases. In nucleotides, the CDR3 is TGTGCCTGGAGTGTTAGGGACAGGGACAATTCACCCCTCCACTTT. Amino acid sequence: CAWSVRDRDNSPLHF.